Listed here is a single T cell receptor (beta chain). These data come from a study of blood T cell repertoires in COVID-19. Study background: T cells, B-cell-depleted T cells, or PBMCs supplied cDNA or gDNA.

Libraries were prepared by immunoSEQ multiplex PCR; TCRdb keeps only in-frame clonotypes and omits some of them. The profile shows 200,000 or so clones, 75% to 90% of them singletons. The CDR3 totals 14 residues. CDR1 SEHNR and CDR2 FQNEAQ come from the germline V gene (reference sequence). The V end lost 1 base, the J end lost 7 bases, and 10 bases lay between the germline ends. The rearrangement joins TRBV7-9 to TRBJ2-2, with D tentatively TRBD1 (6 bases). This clonotype was obtained from a woman aged 25 to 39 who had been exposed to COVID-19. Sequencing used PBMCs or T cells enriched from blood (not recorded which). The CDR3 coding sequence is TGTGCCAGCAGCTTAGACAGGGTCGTCGGGGAGCTGTTTTTT. Translation gives CASSLDRVVGELFF. The variable domain in full, with the rest retrieved from reference TRBV7-9 and TRBJ2-2, is DTGVSQNPRHKITKRGQNVTFRCDPISEHNRLYWYRQTLGQGPEFLTYFQNEAQLEKSRLLSDRFSAERPKGSFSTLEIQRTEQGDSAMYLCASSLDRVVGELFFGEGSRLTVL.